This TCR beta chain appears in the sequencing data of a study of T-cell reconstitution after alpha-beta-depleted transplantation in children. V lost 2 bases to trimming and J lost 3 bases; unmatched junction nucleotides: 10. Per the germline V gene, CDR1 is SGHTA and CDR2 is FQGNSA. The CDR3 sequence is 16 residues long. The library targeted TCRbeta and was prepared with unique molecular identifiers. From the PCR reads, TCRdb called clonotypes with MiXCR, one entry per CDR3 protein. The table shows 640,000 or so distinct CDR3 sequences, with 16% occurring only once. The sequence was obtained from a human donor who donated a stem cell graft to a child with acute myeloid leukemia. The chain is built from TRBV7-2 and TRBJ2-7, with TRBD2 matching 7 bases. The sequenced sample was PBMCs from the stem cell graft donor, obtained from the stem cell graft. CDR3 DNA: TGTGCCAGCAGCTTAAGGGTCGGGGCTAGCGGCTACGAGCAGTACTTC. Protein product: CASSLRVGASGYEQYF. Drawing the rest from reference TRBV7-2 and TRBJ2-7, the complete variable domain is GAGVSQSPSNKVTEKGKDVELRCDPISGHTALYWYRQSLGQGLEFLIYFQGNSAPDKSGLPSDRFSAERTGGSVSTLTIQRTQQEDSAVYLCASSLRVGASGYEQYFGPGTRLTVT.